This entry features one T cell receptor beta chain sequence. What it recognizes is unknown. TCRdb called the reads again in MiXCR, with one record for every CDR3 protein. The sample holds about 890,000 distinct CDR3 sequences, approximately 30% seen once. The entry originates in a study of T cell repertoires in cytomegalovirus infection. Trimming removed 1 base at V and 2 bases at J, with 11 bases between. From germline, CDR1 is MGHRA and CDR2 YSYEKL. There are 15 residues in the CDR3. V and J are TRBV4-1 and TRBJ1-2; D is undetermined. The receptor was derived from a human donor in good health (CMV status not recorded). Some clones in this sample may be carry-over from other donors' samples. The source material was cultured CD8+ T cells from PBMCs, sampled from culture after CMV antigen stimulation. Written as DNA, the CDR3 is TGCGCCAGCAGCCAAGTAAAGGGAGGGAACTATGGCTACACCTTC. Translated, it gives CASSQVKGGNYGYTF.